Below are 24 T cell receptor beta chains sequenced from a single sample in a study of neoadjuvant anti-PD-1 for oral cavity cancer. Assay used: immunoSEQ multiplex PCR; TCRdb lists only in-frame clones, some missing. The sample shows around 6,000 clones, around 60% of them seen only once. Described time point: after neoadjuvant nivolumab, at surgical resection. The input for sequencing was tumor tissue, taken after nivolumab (anti-PD-1) treatment. Receptor source: a person aged 35-80 years with oral cavity squamous cell carcinoma.

The chain is built from TRBV19 and TRBJ2-1; D is perhaps TRBD1 or TRBD2 (5 bases each). CDR3 length equals 12 residues. CDR1 is LNHDA, CDR2 SQIVND, per germline (reference sequence). The germline V and J ends were trimmed by 8 bases and 5 bases, with 10 bases remaining between them. The CDR3 coding sequence is TGTGCCAGTCGAGGGGACCACAATGAGCAGTTCTTC. Protein product: CASRGDHNEQFF.

The V gene is TRBV9, the J gene TRBJ1-2; TRBD1 matches at 8 bases. J gave up 4 bases and V 3 bases, and 5 bases lay outside the gene matches. The germline CDR1 and CDR2 sequences are SGDLS and YYNGEE. The CDR3 length is 14 residues. The CDR3 protein is CASSEDRAGYGYTF. As DNA, the CDR3 is TGTGCCAGCAGCGAGGACAGGGCGGGCTATGGCTACACCTTC.

This chain joins TRBV18 and TRBJ2-5; D unclear. V lost 3 bases and J lost 2, with 13 bases in between. The CDR3 covers 15 residues. CDR1 and CDR2 from the germline V gene are KGHSH and LQKENI. The CDR3, as DNA: TGTGCCAGCTCACCGGTACAACTAACGCAAGAGACCCAGTACTTC. It yields the protein CASSPVQLTQETQYF. Looking up the rest from reference TRBV18 and TRBJ2-5 gives the full variable domain: NAGVMQNPRHLVRRRGQEARLRCSPMKGHSHVYWYRQLPEEGLKFMVYLQKENIIDESGMPKERFSAEFPKEGPSILRIQQVVRGDSAAYFCASSPVQLTQETQYFGPGTRLLVL.

This clone was seen a handful of times. This chain links TRBV14 with TRBJ1-1, with a possible D match to TRBD1 (5 bases). The CDR3 has 13 amino acids. The germline gives CDR1 SGHDN, CDR2 FVKESK. The germline V and J ends were trimmed by 8 bases and 0 bases, with 10 bases remaining between them. The CDR3 DNA sequence: TGTGCCAGCCGGCTGGGGCTGAACACTGAAGCTTTCTTT. This encodes CASRLGLNTEAFF.

The chain employs TRBV9 and TRBJ2-7; D gene ambiguous. The V gene lost 0 bases and the J gene lost 4 bases, with 8 bases spanning the gap. This CDR3 has 13 amino acids. CDR1 is SGDLS, CDR2 YYNGEE, per germline. The CDR3 here is CASSVGSQYEQYF. CDR3 bases: TGTGCCAGCAGCGTAGGCAGCCAGTACGAGCAGTACTTC.

V usage is TRBV6-1 and J usage is TRBJ1-5; D gene uncertain. Trimming left V 0 bases short and J 5 bases short, with 11 bases between. CDR1 is MNHNS, CDR2 SASEGT, per germline. CDR3 size: 15 residues. The CDR3 DNA follows: TGTGCCAGCAGTGAAGCCACCCCCTCTTATCAGCCCCAGCATTTT. Protein product: CASSEATPSYQPQHF.

The gene calls are TRBV4-1 and TRBJ2-7; 14 bases agree with TRBD2. The CDR3 runs to 19 residues. Germline V gene lookup returns CDR1 MGHRA and CDR2 YSYEKL. V lost 0 bases, J lost 3 bases, and 10 bases stayed unmatched. The CDR3 sequence: CASSQDDPGLAGAGYEQYF. In DNA form, the CDR3 reads TGCGCCAGCAGCCAAGATGATCCGGGACTAGCGGGAGCGGGCTACGAGCAGTACTTC.

This clone was observed a few times. The chain carries TRBV7-6 and TRBJ1-6; D gene uncertain. The CDR3 contains 14 residues. V lost 1 base, J lost 9 bases, and 10 bases lay in between. CDR1 is SGHVS, CDR2 FNYEAQ, per germline. CDR3 protein: CASSLGGLGSPLHF. In DNA, the CDR3 is TGTGCCAGCAGCTTAGGAGGGCTTGGTTCACCCCTCCACTTT.

A single count supports this clone. The chain combines TRBV27 with TRBJ1-3; TRBD1 might be the D (5 bases). CDR1 is MNHEY and CDR2 is SMNVEV in the germline V gene (reference sequence). The CDR3 has 15 amino acids. V was trimmed by 6 bases and J by 0 bases, leaving 12 bases between them. CDR3 loop: CASSRGGSSGNTIYF. The CDR3, as DNA: TGTGCCAGCAGCCGCGGGGGGAGCTCTGGAAACACCATATATTTT.

The V and J genes are TRBV7-9 and TRBJ1-5; possibly TRBD1 for D (6 bases). From germline, CDR1 is SEHNR and CDR2 FQNEAQ (reference sequence). V was trimmed by 1 base and J by 7 bases, leaving 20 bases between them. This CDR3 is 17 amino acids long. The CDR3 region has the DNA TGTGCCAGCAGCTTAGAGGGCGTGCAGGGGCACAACCAGCCCCAGCATTTT. Encoded protein: CASSLEGVQGHNQPQHF.

This clone came up a few times. The rearrangement uses TRBV12-5 and TRBJ2-7, with a tentative D call TRBD1 (6 bases). V was shortened by 1 base and J by 0 bases, with 19 bases between the two germline ends. In germline, CDR1 is LGHNT, CDR2 FRNRAP. The CDR3 loop spans 18 amino acids. CDR3 coding DNA: TGTGCTAGTGGTTTGGAGCTGGTTCAGGGGAGTAGCTCCTACGAGCAGTACTTC. Protein product: CASGLELVQGSSSYEQYF.

The gene calls are TRBV14 and TRBJ1-2; 12 nucleotides line up with TRBD1. The CDR3 consists of 16 residues. The germline V gene has CDR1 SGHDN and CDR2 FVKESK. With V trimmed by 1 base and J by 6 bases, 6 bases remained unmatched. The CDR3 bases are TGTGCCAGCAGCCAAGTGGGACAGGGGGCGCGGGATGGCTACACCTTC. The encoded protein is CASSQVGQGARDGYTF.

The chain employs TRBV7-2 and TRBJ2-5, with D maybe TRBD1 (6 bases). This CDR3 region has 13 residues. Germline V gene data show CDR1 as SGHTA and CDR2 as FQGNSA. Trimming cost V 5 bases and J 4 bases, with 11 bases left between them. DNA for the CDR3: TGTGCCAGCAGCACTGGGACACTAGAGACCCAGTACTTC. Encoded protein: CASSTGTLETQYF.

CDR3 protein: CASSPGLAIYNEQFF. CDR3 sequence (DNA): TGTGCCAGTAGCCCGGGACTAGCAATCTACAATGAGCAGTTCTTC. J is TRBJ2-1 and V is TRBV19, with TRBD2 matching over 9 bases. The germline CDR1 and CDR2 sequences are LNHDA and SQIVND (reference sequence). CDR3 size: 15 residues. Trimming took 6 bases from V and 3 from J; bases not matched to a gene: 6.

DNA of the CDR3: TGTGCCAGCAGCTTAACCGGGGTCGACTCCTACAATGAGCAGTTCTTC. This translates into CASSLTGVDSYNEQFF. The rearrangement links TRBV9 to TRBJ2-1, with a tentative D call TRBD2 (5 bases). The CDR3 is made up of 16 amino acids. Germline-derived CDR1 and CDR2 are SGDLS and YYNGEE. V was clipped by 4 bases and J by 0 bases, with 14 bases between them. The full variable domain, its missing parts supplied by reference TRBV9 and TRBJ2-1, is DSGVTQTPKHLITATGQRVTLRCSPRSGDLSVYWYQQSLDQGLQFLIQYYNGEERAKGNILERFSAQQFPDLHSELNLSSLELGDSALYFCASSLTGVDSYNEQFFGPGTRLTVL.

Only one count was recorded for this clone. The chain carries TRBV6-1 and TRBJ2-5; maybe TRBD2 (5 bases). Trimming took off 7 bases at V and 2 bases at J, with 11 bases between the two ends. The CDR3 has 13 residues. Germline loops: CDR1 MNHNS, CDR2 SASEGT. CDR3 sequence (DNA): TGTGCCAGCAAATTTACTAGACAAGAGACCCAGTACTTC. Translating it yields CASKFTRQETQYF.

This clone turned up a few times. The CDR3 sequence is CASSPLGAREVDTQYF. CDR3 in DNA: TGTGCCAGCAGCCCGCTAGGTGCGCGGGAGGTAGATACGCAGTATTTT. The chain is built from TRBV28 and TRBJ2-3; TRBD2 matches at 8 bases. The CDR3 runs to 16 residues. Germline V gene lookup returns CDR1 MDHEN and CDR2 SYDVKM. With 6 bases clipped from V and 5 bases from J, the junction kept 13 bases outside the gene matches.

The CDR3 loop reads CASSWGPGGNYGYTF. The CDR3, as DNA: TGTGCCAGCAGCTGGGGGCCGGGAGGCAACTATGGCTACACCTTC. The chain uses TRBV5-8 and TRBJ1-2; D possibly corresponds to TRBD1 (6 bases). Trimming removed 3 bases from V and 2 bases from J, with 14 bases in between. Germline loops: CDR1 SGHTS, CDR2 YDEGEE. The CDR3 contains 15 residues.

The genes are TRBV6-4 and TRBJ2-1; TRBD2 agrees at 12 bases. Germline-derived CDR1 and CDR2 are MRHNA and SNTAGT. With V trimmed by 4 bases and J by 7 bases, 2 bases remained unmatched. CDR3 length: 14 amino acids. The CDR3 coding sequence is TGTGCCAGCAGTGGTGGGACTAGCGGGAATGAGCAGTTCTTC. This sequence encodes CASSGGTSGNEQFF.

V is TRBV7-2 and J is TRBJ1-4; 7 positions agree with TRBD1. The junction had 3 bases not matched to a gene; V was cut back by 2 bases and J by 3 bases. The V gene's germline CDR1 is SGHTA and CDR2 FQGNSA. CDR3 size: 15 residues. Here the CDR3 reads CASSLTGQSNEKLFF. The CDR3 coding sequence is TGTGCCAGCAGCTTAACGGGACAGTCTAATGAAAAACTGTTTTTT.

This clone was seen more than once but under ten times. The gene calls are TRBV7-8 and TRBJ2-2; D might be TRBD1 (6 bases). Germline V CDR1 and CDR2: SGHVS, FQNEAQ. With 5 bases removed from V and 10 bases from J, the gap between germline ends came to 14 bases. The CDR3 runs 13 residues. The CDR3 region is CASSPTGYEELFF. The DNA of the CDR3 is TGTGCCAGCAGCCCCACAGGGTATGAGGAGCTGTTTTTT.

The sample holds a few counts of this clone. The rearrangement uses TRBV12-5 and TRBJ2-1, with 10 bases that match TRBD2. The CDR3 is made up of 17 amino acids. With V trimmed by 3 bases and J by 5 bases, 10 bases remained unmatched. CDR1 LGHNT and CDR2 FRNRAP come from the germline V gene. CDR3 nucleotide sequence: TGTGCTAGTGGTTTCTCACCGGGACTAGCGATTGACAATGAGCAGTTCTTC. Its translation: CASGFSPGLAIDNEQFF.

This clone has a handful of counts. The gene calls are TRBV2 and TRBJ1-6; no firm D call. This CDR3 is 14 amino acids long. The germline V gene has CDR1 SNHLY and CDR2 FYNNEI. V gave up 8 bases and J gave up 4 bases, with 12 bases separating them. As DNA, the CDR3 is TGTGCCAGCGGCTCGACGGAATATAATTCACCCCTCCACTTT. Protein product: CASGSTEYNSPLHF. The variable domain in full, completed from reference TRBV2 and TRBJ1-6, reads EPEVTQTPSHQVTQMGQEVILRCVPISNHLYFYWYRQILGQKVEFLVSFYNNEISEKSEIFDDQFSVERPDGSNFTLKIRSTKLEDSAMYFCASGSTEYNSPLHFGNGTRLTVT.

The CDR3 is CASEKGASNEQFF. CDR3 nucleotide sequence: TGTGCCAGCGAAAAGGGGGCTAGCAATGAGCAGTTCTTC. The chain links TRBV2 to TRBJ2-1, with 7 bases that match TRBD1. Germline V CDR1 and CDR2: SNHLY, FYNNEI. J was trimmed by 6 bases and V by 8 bases; bases with no gene match: 7. CDR3 length equals 13 residues.